This paragraph reports one T cell receptor beta chain. This clonotype was observed many times. Its antigen is unknown. Within one base of it there is no much larger clone, and no base qualities were kept. This entry comes from a study of T-cell reconstitution after alpha-beta-depleted transplantation in children (dated by TCRdb to about 2016). Broadly, across the study: Using TCR repertoire profiling, the study followed T-cell immune reconstitution in a quantitative way in children after TCRalphabeta/CD19-depleted allogeneic hematopoietic cell transplantation. What the authors observed across the whole study: Over the following months the frequencies of hyperexpanded clones went down, and after one year T-cell counts and TCRbeta diversity were mostly credited to newly produced T cells. About two months after transplant, the apparently early recovery of alphabetaT-cell counts reportedly depended on just several hundred clones that had expanded rapidly and came from non-depleted graft cells. In some patients, high TCRbeta diversity at day 60 was attributed to recipient T cells and intrathymic progenitors that had survived conditioning.

Between the V and J ends, shortened by 0 bases and 12 bases respectively, the junction contains 12 bases. The germline V gene (reference sequence) yields LGHDT for CDR1 and YNNKEL for CDR2. The cysteine opens and the phenylalanine closes a CDR3 of 13 amino acids. Only the CDR3 DNA is retained, 39 bases long and in frame from the first base. Receptors were amplified or captured by PCR. The sequencing machine was an Illumina HiSeq 2500. Molecular barcoding was employed in the preparation of TCR libraries, with unique molecular identifiers being used to normalize TCRbeta repertoire quantification. The raw public reads went through TCRdb reprocessing: fastp at Q25, MiXCR clone calling, in-frame beta chains kept. Rows are combined by CDR3 protein, so each entry shows the most common genes and DNA. The sample includes roughly 280,000 distinct CDR3 sequences, with 11% observed a single time. The ten largest clones take up less than 25% of the sample.

The label giving this sample's treatment or condition can be read as: allogeneic hematopoietic cell transplantation with graft depleted of TCRalphabeta T cells and CD19 B cells. The transplant recipients were children given TCRalphabeta/CD19-depleted allogeneic hematopoietic cell grafts. The rearrangement joined TRBV3-1 to TRBJ2-1, with a weak D call of TRBD2 (5 bases match). The clonotype originates from a male patient between 2 and 15 years old who had a stem cell transplant for chronic granulomatous disease, so the T cells may come from the graft donor. This sample comprised peripheral blood, obtained 180 days after TCRalphabeta/CD19-depleted stem cell transplant. The DNA sequence reads TGTGCCAGCAGCCAAGATCGGAAGGCGGGGCAGTTCTTC. This translates into CASSQDRKAGQFF.